This T cell receptor (beta chain) was recovered during a study of blood T cell repertoires in COVID-19. Overall study: Samples taken during acute and convalescent COVID-19 were collected in the United States, Italy and Spain.

Original analysis: Reference gene primer amplification gave nucleated cell count estimates. TCRdb keeps only in-frame clones here, not all; method: immunoSEQ multiplex PCR. V and J calls and clone size come straight from that table; D and trimming were deduced from the DNA. This table holds some 73,000 clones, 86% found once. The TCR sequence derives from a man aged 80 or over with COVID-19, enrolled during active disease. The sample taken for sequencing was peripheral blood.

The CDR3 bases are TGTGCCAGTAGTATGTATGGGGCGGCTAACTATGGCTACACCTTC. Protein product: CASSMYGAANYGYTF. This chain uses TRBV19 with TRBJ1-2, with TRBD1 as a possible D gene (5 bases). The germline gives CDR1 LNHDA, CDR2 SQIVND (reference sequence). V was clipped by 3 bases and J by 0 bases, with 11 bases between them. This CDR3 has 15 residues.